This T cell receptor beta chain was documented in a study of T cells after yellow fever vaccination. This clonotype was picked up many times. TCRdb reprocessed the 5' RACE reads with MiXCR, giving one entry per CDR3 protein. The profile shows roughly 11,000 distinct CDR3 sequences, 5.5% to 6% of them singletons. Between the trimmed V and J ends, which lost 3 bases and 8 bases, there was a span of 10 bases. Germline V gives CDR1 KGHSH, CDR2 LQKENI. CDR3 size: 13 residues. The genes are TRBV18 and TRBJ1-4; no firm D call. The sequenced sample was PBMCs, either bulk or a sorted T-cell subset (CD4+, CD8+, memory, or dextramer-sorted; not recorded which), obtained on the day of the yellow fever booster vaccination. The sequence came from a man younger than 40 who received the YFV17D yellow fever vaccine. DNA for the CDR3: TGTGCCAGCTCACCTTCCCGGAGGGAAAAACTGTTTTTT. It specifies CASSPSRREKLFF.